The rows below give T cell receptor beta chains drawn from one sample of a study of shared clonotypes between healthy human individuals. The table came from immunoSEQ multiplex PCR; TCRdb's copy has only in-frame clones and leaves some out. The repertoire has nearly 600,000 clones, 95% of them found once; the top ten carry about 0.11%. Specimen: naive CD8+ T cells sorted from blood. The receptors were sampled from a woman aged 30 to 39 in good health. Both conserved end residues are part of each CDR3. The D gene is left open where the match is weak. The listing skips clone size in some rows; elsewhere it reads once, few, many or a size class.

d_call: TRBD2
j_call: TRBJ2-3
v_call: TRBV28
clone_size: NA
cdr3_nt: TGTGCCAGCAGTTTAGGTTTGGCTAGCGGGCTGAGCACAGATACGCAGTATTTT
cdr3_aa: CASSLGLASGLSTDTQYF

d_call: TRBD1
j_call: TRBJ1-1
v_call: TRBV28
clone_size: once
cdr3_nt: TGTGCCAGCACAGGGGGGGGAGCTTTCTTT
cdr3_aa: CASTGGGAFF

d_call: NA
j_call: TRBJ1-1
v_call: TRBV7-9
clone_size: NA
cdr3_nt: TGTGCCAGCCACTGGGGGGAGGGTGAAGCTTTCTTT
cdr3_aa: CASHWGEGEAFF

d_call: TRBD2
j_call: TRBJ2-7
v_call: TRBV9
clone_size: NA
cdr3_nt: TGTGCCAGCAGCCCAGAGGATTCTACTAGCGGGGTTAGCTCCTACGAGCAGTACTTC
cdr3_aa: CASSPEDSTSGVSSYEQYF

d_call: TRBD2
j_call: TRBJ2-3
v_call: TRBV27
clone_size: NA
cdr3_nt: TGTGCCAGCAGCCTTGGACTAGCGGACACAGATACGCAGTATTTT
cdr3_aa: CASSLGLADTDTQYF

d_call: NA
j_call: TRBJ2-5
v_call: TRBV7-2
clone_size: NA
cdr3_nt: TGTGCCAGCAGCGGGTACCAAGAGACCCAGTACTTC
cdr3_aa: CASSGYQETQYF

d_call: NA
j_call: TRBJ2-7
v_call: TRBV19
clone_size: once
cdr3_nt: TGTGCCAGCGCTCTCAGGGACGAGCAGTACTTC
cdr3_aa: CASALRDEQYF

d_call: NA
j_call: TRBJ2-5
v_call: TRBV27
clone_size: NA
cdr3_nt: TGTGCCAGCAGTTTATCCCGTCGAGGGGAGACCCAGTACTTC
cdr3_aa: CASSLSRRGETQYF

d_call: NA
j_call: TRBJ2-7
v_call: TRBV29-1
clone_size: NA
cdr3_nt: TGCAGCGCCAGGACAAGCCAAACCTACGAGCAGTACTTC
cdr3_aa: CSARTSQTYEQYF

d_call: NA
j_call: TRBJ1-3
v_call: TRBV7-2
clone_size: NA
cdr3_nt: TGTGCCAGCAGCTCACAGGGACCTGGAAACACCATATATTTT
cdr3_aa: CASSSQGPGNTIYF

d_call: NA
j_call: TRBJ2-3
v_call: TRBV28
clone_size: NA
cdr3_nt: TGTGCCAGCAGTGAGGACATACGTTCTAGCACAGATACGCAGTATTTT
cdr3_aa: CASSEDIRSSTDTQYF

d_call: NA
j_call: TRBJ2-2
v_call: TRBV19
clone_size: NA
cdr3_nt: TGTGCCAGTGTGTATCCGAACACCGGGGAGCTGTTTTTT
cdr3_aa: CASVYPNTGELFF

d_call: TRBD2
j_call: TRBJ2-5
v_call: TRBV10-3
clone_size: NA
cdr3_nt: TGTGCCATCAGTGATAGAGAAGTAGCGGGAGGAGCGACCCAGTACTTC
cdr3_aa: CAISDREVAGGATQYF

d_call: NA
j_call: TRBJ1-3
v_call: TRBV9
clone_size: NA
cdr3_nt: TGTGCCAGCAGCGTCCGGGACCGGCCTTTTTCGGGAAACACCATATATTTT
cdr3_aa: CASSVRDRPFSGNTIYF

d_call: NA
j_call: TRBJ2-7
v_call: TRBV5-1
clone_size: once
cdr3_nt: TGCGCCAGCAGCTTCGGGCAGAACTACGAGCAGTACTTC
cdr3_aa: CASSFGQNYEQYF

d_call: NA
j_call: TRBJ2-5
v_call: TRBV27
clone_size: NA
cdr3_nt: TGTGCCAGCAGTTTATCGTGGCGAATCCAAGAGACCCAGTACTTC
cdr3_aa: CASSLSWRIQETQYF

d_call: TRBD1
j_call: TRBJ1-5
v_call: TRBV30
clone_size: NA
cdr3_nt: TGTGCCTGGAGAGCCGGGACAGCTAGCAATCAGCCCCAGCATTTT
cdr3_aa: CAWRAGTASNQPQHF

d_call: NA
j_call: TRBJ1-5
v_call: TRBV4-1
clone_size: few
cdr3_nt: TGCGCCAGCAGCCAAGATCCTTCTCCTAGGCAGCCCCAGCATTTT
cdr3_aa: CASSQDPSPRQPQHF

d_call: NA
j_call: TRBJ1-2
v_call: TRBV27
clone_size: once
cdr3_nt: TGTGCCAGCAGTTTATTCCCCGTTGGAGACTATGGCTACACCTTC
cdr3_aa: CASSLFPVGDYGYTF

d_call: NA
j_call: TRBJ2-3
v_call: TRBV28
clone_size: NA
cdr3_nt: TGTGCCAGCAGTCCGCAGGACGTCTATAGCACAGATACGCAGTATTTT
cdr3_aa: CASSPQDVYSTDTQYF

d_call: TRBD2
j_call: TRBJ2-7
v_call: TRBV6-6
clone_size: NA
cdr3_nt: TGTGCCAGCAGCCACCCCCCGGGGGGTGGGGGTTACGAGCAGTACTTC
cdr3_aa: CASSHPPGGGGYEQYF

d_call: TRBD1
j_call: TRBJ2-7
v_call: TRBV14
clone_size: NA
cdr3_nt: TGTGCCAGCAGACTAACTACCGGGACAGGGGGCCCACGGTACTTC
cdr3_aa: CASRLTTGTGGPRYF

d_call: NA
j_call: TRBJ1-1
v_call: TRBV28
clone_size: NA
cdr3_nt: TGTGCCAGCAGAAACACAGGTCGGGGCACTGAAGCTTTCTTT
cdr3_aa: CASRNTGRGTEAFF

d_call: TRBD1
j_call: TRBJ1-2
v_call: TRBV7-9
clone_size: NA
cdr3_nt: TGTGCCAGCAGCCGCAGGGACAGGGGTGACTATGGCTACACCTTC
cdr3_aa: CASSRRDRGDYGYTF

d_call: NA
j_call: TRBJ1-1
v_call: TRBV5-6
clone_size: once
cdr3_nt: TGTGCCAGCAGGACCAGGCGGCTGAACACTGAAGCTTTCTTT
cdr3_aa: CASRTRRLNTEAFF

d_call: NA
j_call: TRBJ2-4
v_call: TRBV19
clone_size: few
cdr3_nt: TGTGCCAGTAGTATTACAGGGATCGACATTCAGTACTTC
cdr3_aa: CASSITGIDIQYF

d_call: TRBD2
j_call: TRBJ2-1
v_call: TRBV10-1
clone_size: NA
cdr3_nt: TGCGCCAGCAGTGTGCTAGCGGGACATGAGCAGTTCTTC
cdr3_aa: CASSVLAGHEQFF

d_call: NA
j_call: TRBJ1-3
v_call: TRBV27
clone_size: NA
cdr3_nt: TGTGCCAGCAGTGACACGGCCTCTGGAAACACCATATATTTT
cdr3_aa: CASSDTASGNTIYF

d_call: TRBD2
j_call: TRBJ2-1
v_call: TRBV27
clone_size: NA
cdr3_nt: TGTGCCAGCAGACATTCCCCTAGCGGACTCAATGAGCAGTTCTTC
cdr3_aa: CASRHSPSGLNEQFF

d_call: NA
j_call: TRBJ2-5
v_call: TRBV5-4
clone_size: NA
cdr3_nt: TGTGCCAGCAGCTTGGAAAAGGAGGAGACCCAGTACTTC
cdr3_aa: CASSLEKEETQYF

d_call: NA
j_call: TRBJ2-7
v_call: TRBV27
clone_size: once
cdr3_nt: TGTGCCAGCAGTTTAGGGCTAGCCTACGAGCAGTACTTC
cdr3_aa: CASSLGLAYEQYF

d_call: NA
j_call: TRBJ2-7
v_call: TRBV6-5
clone_size: once
cdr3_nt: TGTGCCAGCAGTTACTCCAATGACTACGAGCAGTACTTC
cdr3_aa: CASSYSNDYEQYF

d_call: NA
j_call: TRBJ2-7
v_call: TRBV11-2
clone_size: NA
cdr3_nt: TGTGCCAGCAGCCCCCGCTCCTACGAGCAGTACTTC
cdr3_aa: CASSPRSYEQYF

d_call: NA
j_call: TRBJ1-2
v_call: TRBV5-1
clone_size: NA
cdr3_nt: TGCGCCAGCAGCGCACCAGTCTCGGGGGGACCATCAAGCTATGGCTACACCTTC
cdr3_aa: CASSAPVSGGPSSYGYTF

d_call: TRBD1
j_call: TRBJ2-3
v_call: TRBV27
clone_size: NA
cdr3_nt: TGTGCCAGCAGTCCACTACAGGGGGCAACAGATACGCAGTATTTT
cdr3_aa: CASSPLQGATDTQYF

d_call: TRBD2
j_call: TRBJ2-7
v_call: TRBV28
clone_size: NA
cdr3_nt: TGTGCCAGCAGTCCCCCTCTGGGGGAGGGCAGTTTCGAGCAGTACTTC
cdr3_aa: CASSPPLGEGSFEQYF

d_call: TRBD1
j_call: TRBJ1-4
v_call: TRBV2
clone_size: NA
cdr3_nt: TGTGCCAGCAGGCGCAGGGACAGGGGAAATGAAAAACTGTTTTTT
cdr3_aa: CASRRRDRGNEKLFF

d_call: TRBD1
j_call: TRBJ2-1
v_call: TRBV30
clone_size: NA
cdr3_nt: TGTGCCTGGGGACAGGGGGTAGGATTTGGTGAGCAGTTCTTC
cdr3_aa: CAWGQGVGFGEQFF

d_call: NA
j_call: TRBJ2-5
v_call: TRBV27
clone_size: NA
cdr3_nt: TGTGCCAGCAGTTTATCGTTACAGCAAGAGACCCAGTACTTC
cdr3_aa: CASSLSLQQETQYF

d_call: TRBD2
j_call: TRBJ2-7
v_call: TRBV5-6
clone_size: NA
cdr3_nt: TGTGCCAGCAGCTTAGAAGGAGGACTAGCGCTCTACGAGCAGTACTTC
cdr3_aa: CASSLEGGLALYEQYF

d_call: NA
j_call: TRBJ1-2
v_call: TRBV4-1
clone_size: NA
cdr3_nt: TGCGCCAGCAGCTACAGGATTAACTATGGCTACACCTTC
cdr3_aa: CASSYRINYGYTF

d_call: TRBD1
j_call: TRBJ1-5
v_call: TRBV2
clone_size: NA
cdr3_nt: TGTGCCAGCAGTGACTTATCGGGGACAGGGGACAATCAGCCCCAGCATTTT
cdr3_aa: CASSDLSGTGDNQPQHF

d_call: NA
j_call: TRBJ1-1
v_call: TRBV28
clone_size: NA
cdr3_nt: TGTGCCAGCAGTTTATTGAGGGAGGGCACTGAAGCTTTCTTT
cdr3_aa: CASSLLREGTEAFF

d_call: TRBD1
j_call: TRBJ2-3
v_call: TRBV18
clone_size: NA
cdr3_nt: TGTGCCAGCTCACTCAGCGAACAGGGGCTGAGCACAGATACGCAGTATTTT
cdr3_aa: CASSLSEQGLSTDTQYF

d_call: NA
j_call: TRBJ1-4
v_call: TRBV11-3
clone_size: NA
cdr3_nt: TGTGCCAGCAGCCCAATTATTGAGGCGACTAATGAAAAACTGTTTTTT
cdr3_aa: CASSPIIEATNEKLFF